The clone carrying this T cell receptor beta chain was observed at least ten times. Its antigen is undetermined. The data were obtained in a study of early T cells in non-severe SARS-CoV-2 infection. Study details: Chains stayed unpaired after sequencing of bulk RNA from unsorted whole blood. Findings of the study overall: Reliance on VDJdb matching favored anti-spike CD8 responses; private and CD4 specificities were missed.

V gave up 0 bases and J gave up 3 bases, with 5 bases separating them. Per germline, CDR1 SGHDN and CDR2 FVKESK. This CDR3 has 13 amino acids. TCRdb processed the 5' RACE reads anew with MiXCR; each CDR3 protein has one entry. The sample records 30,000 to 45,000 distinct CDR3 sequences, 5% to 6.5% being singletons. The sequence was obtained from an adult who was a healthcare worker with PCR-confirmed SARS-CoV-2 infection or an uninfected control (not recorded which). This rearrangement joins TRBV14 to TRBJ2-5; no definite D call. The sequencing sample was made of whole blood. CDR3 residues: CASSQEVKETQYF. DNA for the CDR3: TGTGCCAGCAGCCAAGAGGTTAAAGAGACCCAGTACTTC.